The 28 T cell receptor beta chains in this list originate from one sample, sequenced in a study of blood T cells in healthy people across ages (dated by TCRdb to 2014 to 2015). Library creation used 5' RACE. The instrument was an Illumina HiSeq 2500. The second PCR ran for roughly 6 to 11 cycles and used a J-beta primer mix along with a sample-barcoded 5' primer. TCRdb trimmed public reads at Q25 via fastp, called clones via MiXCR and kept in-frame beta chains. One record per CDR3 amino acid sequence lists the most common genes and DNA. In all, the sample holds around 1,600,000 distinct CDR3 sequences, and 35% to 45% of those were seen once. About 4% of the sample goes to the ten largest clones. The sample consisted of blood. The source of these receptors is a woman younger than 35 in good health.

This clonotype turned up a few times. The chain combines TRBV20-1 with TRBJ2-3, with TRBD1 identical over 8 bases. CDR1 and CDR2 (germline): DFQATT, SNEGSKA (reference sequence). The length of the CDR3 is 15 residues. Trimming cost V 0 bases and J 2 bases; bases outside gene matches: 4. CDR3 protein: CSARDMDRATDTQYF. CDR3 in DNA: TGCAGTGCTAGAGATATGGACAGGGCCACAGATACGCAGTATTTT.

To note about this clonotype: One end of the junction varies from germline; a read error may be responsible. J is TRBJ2-7 and V is TRBV10-3, with D perhaps TRBD1 (6 bases). The germline gives CDR1 ENHRY, CDR2 SYGVKD. The CDR3 has 14 amino acids. The CDR3 bases are TGTGCCATCAGTGATGTAGACAGGCCCTACGGGCAGTACTTC. Protein product: CAISDVDRPYGQYF.

The chain combines TRBV20-1 with TRBJ1-5, with D possibly being TRBD1 (5 bases). CDR1 is DFQATT, CDR2 SNEGSKA, per germline (reference sequence). The CDR3 runs to 19 residues. The V end was cut by 0 bases, the J end by 0 bases, with 21 bases between. DNA for the CDR3: TGCAGTGCTAGAGATCATACGGGACCCCTGATCTTTAGCAATCAGCCCCAGCATTTT. Its protein is CSARDHTGPLIFSNQPQHF.

V is TRBV9 and J is TRBJ1-1; unclear D gene. Germline CDR1 SGDLS, CDR2 YYNGEE. This CDR3 contains 13 residues. V was pared by 4 bases and J by 6 bases, with 13 bases between. Written as DNA, the CDR3 is TGTGCCAGCAGCTTCGGCGTGGGCGCTGAAGCTTTCTTT. Translation: CASSFGVGAEAFF.

This clonotype was detected a few times. The chain combines TRBV12-3 or TRBV12-4 with TRBJ1-5; TRBD1 matches at 10 bases. The CDR3 contains 16 residues. J gave up 2 bases and V 5 bases, and 6 bases lay outside the gene matches. CDR3: CASSRGQGTGNQPQHF. The CDR3 DNA sequence: TGTGCCAGCAGTAGGGGACAGGGGACCGGCAATCAGCCCCAGCATTTT.

CDR3 in amino acids: CASSKPRQGLGYGYTF. The CDR3 bases are TGTGCCAGCAGTAAGCCCCGACAGGGCCTAGGGTATGGCTACACCTTC. The chain joins TRBV2 to TRBJ1-2, with 7 bases lining up with TRBD1. The V segment lost 5 bases and the J segment 5 bases; nucleotides outside the gene matches: 14. The germline V gene has CDR1 SNHLY and CDR2 FYNNEI. This CDR3 has 16 amino acids.

This clonotype showed up just a few times. The junction and the germline gene differ at one end; a read error may be behind it. The gene calls are TRBV7-7 and TRBJ1-1; D is unclear. This CDR3 contains 13 residues. CDR1 and CDR2 (germline): SSHAT, FNYEAQ (reference sequence). CDR3 DNA sequence: TGTGCTAGCAGCTTAGCGATAAACACTGAAGCTTTCTTT. This sequence encodes CASSLAINTEAFF.

This clonotype was found a few times. The chain links TRBV20-1 to TRBJ2-5; TRBD2 matches at 9 bases. The CDR3 extends over 16 amino acids. V was clipped by 6 bases and J by 2 bases; unmatched bases: 13. CDR1 is DFQATT and CDR2 is SNEGSKA in the germline V gene (reference sequence). As DNA, the CDR3 is TGCAGTGCCCGTAGGGGGCTAGCGGGGACACAAGAGACCCAGTACTTC. It codes for CSARRGLAGTQETQYF.

A word on this clonotype: A single base is all that separates this from a far larger clone, so a read error is likely. The chain uses TRBV9 and TRBJ2-1; no clear D gene. Looked up from germline, CDR1 is SGDLS and CDR2 is YYNGEE. There are 12 residues in the CDR3. The CDR3 coding sequence is TGTGCCAGCAGCGTCGGTTACAATGAGCTGTTCTTC. Protein: CASSVGYNELFF.

The rearrangement uses TRBV6-5 and TRBJ1-5; D ambiguous. The CDR3 length is 13 residues. Trimming removed 5 bases from V and 3 bases from J, with 8 bases in between. Germline assignment: CDR1 MNHEY and CDR2 SVGAGI. CDR3 sequence: CASSDGVNQPQHF. In DNA form, the CDR3 reads TGTGCCAGCAGTGACGGGGTCAATCAGCCCCAGCATTTT.

This chain's CDR3 is CASSLAGGNGYTF. The DNA of the CDR3 is TGTGCCAGCAGCCTCGCCGGGGGTAATGGCTACACCTTC. The rearrangement joins TRBV3-1 to TRBJ1-2, with D possibly TRBD1 on 5 matching bases. The CDR3 is 13 residues long. Germline V gives CDR1 LGHDT, CDR2 YNNKEL (reference sequence). Trimming stripped 4 bases from V and 6 bases from J, with 12 bases between.

Comments on this clonotype: At one end, the junction sequence differs from germline, possibly due to a read error. The V and J genes are TRBV7-7 and TRBJ2-5; TRBD2 might be the D (5 bases). From germline, CDR1 is SSHAT and CDR2 FNYEAQ (reference sequence). This CDR3 spans 15 amino acids. CDR3: CAGSLFPGGRETQYF. CDR3 coding DNA: TGTGCCGGCAGCTTATTTCCTGGAGGTCGCGAGACCCAGTACTTC.

The V and J genes are TRBV20-1 and TRBJ1-5; the D is unclear. This CDR3 comprises 15 residues. The V gene lost 0 bases and the J gene lost 7 bases, with 16 bases spanning the gap. Looked up from germline, CDR1 is DFQATT and CDR2 is SNEGSKA (reference sequence). CDR3 nucleotides: TGCAGTGCTAGAGATGGCCTGGGAGGTAAGCAGCCCCAGCATTTT. This translates into CSARDGLGGKQPQHF.

V gene TRBV6-2 or TRBV6-3 combines with J gene TRBJ2-7, with D unresolved. Germline V gene data show CDR1 as MNHEY and CDR2 as SVGEGT. V lost 5 bases, J lost 7 bases, and 9 bases lay in between. CDR3 length: 11 residues. The CDR3 spells CASSQNSEQYF. CDR3 nucleotides: TGTGCCAGCAGTCAGAACTCTGAGCAGTACTTC.

The genes are TRBV3-1 and TRBJ2-2; tentative D call: TRBD1 (5 bases). Looked up from germline, CDR1 is LGHDT and CDR2 is YNNKEL (reference sequence). With 4 bases removed from V and 4 bases from J, the gap between germline ends came to 16 bases. This CDR3 contains 16 residues. The CDR3 sequence is CASSRPQGAITGELFF. In nucleotides, the CDR3 is TGTGCCAGCAGCCGACCTCAGGGCGCCATCACCGGGGAGCTGTTTTTT.

The chain is built from TRBV28 and TRBJ2-7; D ambiguous. Germline-derived CDR1 and CDR2 are MDHEN and SYDVKM. Trimming left V 6 bases short and J 0 bases short, with 12 bases between. The CDR3 has 14 amino acids. CDR3 sequence: CASRVELNSYEQYF. In DNA form, the CDR3 reads TGTGCCAGCAGAGTTGAGCTCAACTCCTACGAGCAGTACTTC. Complete variable domain (other parts from reference TRBV28 and TRBJ2-7): DVKVTQSSRYLVKRTGEKVFLECVQDMDHENMFWYRQDPGLGLRLIYFSYDVKMKEKGDIPEGYSVSREKKERFSLILESASTNQTSMYLCASRVELNSYEQYFGPGTRLTVT.

The rearrangement joins TRBV13 to TRBJ2-7; D is uncertain. Germline V lookup: CDR1 PRHDT, CDR2 FYEKMQ (reference sequence). The V and J ends lost 2 bases and 2 bases respectively, with 7 bases between them. The length of the CDR3 is 13 residues. The CDR3, as DNA: TGTGCCAGCAGCTTAAGTTACGCCTACGAGCAGTACTTC. This codes for CASSLSYAYEQYF. Drawing the rest from reference TRBV13 and TRBJ2-7, the complete variable domain is AAGVIQSPRHLIKEKRETATLKCYPIPRHDTVYWYQQGPGQDPQFLISFYEKMQSDKGSIPDRFSAQQFSDYHSELNMSSLELGDSALYFCASSLSYAYEQYFGPGTRLTVT.

The chain combines TRBV7-8 with TRBJ1-5; tentatively, D is TRBD1 (6 bases). Trimming shortened V by 1 base and J by 6 bases, and 13 bases separated the two germline ends. This CDR3 is 15 amino acids long. The germline gives CDR1 SGHVS, CDR2 FQNEAQ. The CDR3 nucleotides are TGTGCCAGCAGCTTAGGTCCAACAGGGATTCAGCCCCAGCATTTT. Translated, it gives CASSLGPTGIQPQHF.

The chain is built from TRBV11-2 and TRBJ2-1, with TRBD2 matching over 7 bases. CDR3 length: 15 amino acids. Germline V CDR1 and CDR2: SGHAT, FQNNGV. V was clipped by 1 base and J by 10 bases; unmatched bases: 10. CDR3 DNA: TGTGCCAGCAGCTTAGCGACTAGCTGGGACCGAGAGCAGTTCTTC. Its translation: CASSLATSWDREQFF. Full variable domain (rest looked up from reference TRBV11-2 and TRBJ2-1): EAGVAQSPRYKIIEKRQSVAFWCNPISGHATLYWYQQILGQGPKLLIQFQNNGVVDDSQLPKDRFSAERLKGVDSTLKIQPAKLEDSAVYLCASSLATSWDREQFFGPGTRLTVL.

The chain couples TRBV27 to TRBJ1-2; D is possibly TRBD1 (5 bases). Germline loops: CDR1 MNHEY, CDR2 SMNVEV (reference sequence). Between the trimmed V and J ends, which lost 4 bases and 3 bases, there was a span of 15 bases. The CDR3 sequence is 15 residues long. CDR3 amino acids: CASSWDAGRDYGYTF. The CDR3 nucleotides are TGTGCCAGCAGTTGGGACGCGGGTCGTGACTATGGCTACACCTTC.

The chain combines TRBV25-1 with TRBJ2-5; no clear D gene. CDR1 is MGHDK and CDR2 is SYGVNS in the germline V gene. The CDR3 sequence is 16 residues long. V lost 1 base to trimming and J lost 0 bases, with 12 bases between them. The CDR3 loop reads CASSESVARYQETQYF. DNA for the CDR3: TGTGCCAGCAGTGAATCCGTAGCAAGGTACCAAGAGACCCAGTACTTC.

The sample holds a few counts of this clonotype. The chain recombines TRBV11-2 with TRBJ2-3; weak D call: TRBD2 (5 bases). V shed 4 bases and J shed 0 bases, with 11 bases lying between them. Per the germline V gene, CDR1 is SGHAT and CDR2 is FQNNGV. This CDR3 spans 15 amino acids. Here the CDR3 reads CASSYTRGSTDTQYF. Written as DNA, the CDR3 is TGTGCCAGCAGCTACACCCGAGGGAGCACAGATACGCAGTATTTT.

There are a few counts of this clonotype. The genes are TRBV29-1 and TRBJ1-1; TRBD1 is a possible D gene (5 bases). The V and J ends lost 6 bases and 0 bases respectively, with 14 bases between them. This CDR3 contains 14 residues. Germline V lookup: CDR1 SQVTM, CDR2 ANQGSEA. Here the CDR3 reads CSVTNRTMNTEAFF. DNA of the CDR3: TGCAGCGTAACAAACAGGACCATGAACACTGAAGCTTTCTTT. The variable domain in full, completed from reference TRBV29-1 and TRBJ1-1, reads SAVISQKPSRDICQRGTSLTIQCQVDSQVTMMFWYRQQPGQSLTLIATANQGSEATYESGFVIDKFPISRPNLTFSTLTVSNMSPEDSSIYLCSVTNRTMNTEAFFGQGTRLTVV.

The rearrangement uses TRBV20-1 and TRBJ1-1; TRBD1 might be the D (5 bases). Germline CDR1 is DFQATT and CDR2 is SNEGSKA (reference sequence). The ends were cut back, 5 bases at V and 5 bases at J, with 18 bases in the middle. The CDR3 extends over 14 amino acids. In nucleotides, the CDR3 is TGCAGTGCTTTTCAGTCCGGGTGGGGGACTGAAGCTTTCTTT. Amino acids: CSAFQSGWGTEAFF.

This clonotype was seen only once. This may stem from a read error, because a much larger clone lies one nucleotide away. The chain joins TRBV5-1 to TRBJ2-4; no firm D call. The J call is uncertain, as TRBJ2-7 better fits the DNA end. The germline V gene encodes CDR1 SGHRS and CDR2 YFSETQ. CDR3 size: 12 residues. CDR3 residues: CASIFDTTEQYF. The CDR3 bases are TGCGCCAGCATATTTGACACTACCGAGCAGTACTTC.

The genes are TRBV30 and TRBJ1-5; 8 bases match TRBD1. V lost 3 bases to trimming and J lost 5 bases; unmatched junction nucleotides: 6. CDR1 GTSNPN and CDR2 SVGIG come from the germline V gene (reference sequence). This CDR3 spans 14 amino acids. The CDR3 is CAWSGTGGHQPQHF. DNA of the CDR3: TGTGCCTGGAGCGGGACAGGCGGACATCAGCCCCAGCATTTT. The whole variable domain, filled in from reference TRBV30 and TRBJ1-5, reads SQTIHQWPATLVQPVGSPLSLECTVEGTSNPNLYWYRQAAGRGLQLLFYSVGIGQISSEVPQNLSASRPQDRQFILSSKKLLLSDSGFYLCAWSGTGGHQPQHFGDGTRLSIL.

The V gene is TRBV6-5, the J gene TRBJ2-1, with TRBD2 matching over 15 bases. The CDR3 is made up of 18 amino acids. Germline lookup yields CDR1 MNHEY and CDR2 SVGAGI. After removal of 0 bases from V and 1 base from J, the junction contained 1 base not matched to a gene. The CDR3 sequence is CASSYSGLAGGSYNEQFF. The CDR3 DNA sequence: TGTGCCAGCAGTTACTCCGGACTAGCGGGAGGGTCCTACAATGAGCAGTTCTTC.

This chain uses TRBV6-2 or TRBV6-3 with TRBJ2-3; perhaps TRBD1 as D (6 bases). V dropped 6 bases and J dropped 5 bases, with 15 bases sitting between them. Germline V gives CDR1 MNHEY, CDR2 SVGEGT. CDR3 length: 14 residues. For the CDR3, the DNA is TGTGCCAGCAGGTCGACAGGTCAGGGAGATACGCAGTATTTT. Its translation is CASRSTGQGDTQYF.